These 2 T cell receptor beta chains originate from one sample sequenced in a study of T cells in Graves' hyperthyroidism and ophthalmopathy (dated by TCRdb to about 2019). Libraries were prepared through multiplex PCR. The sequencer was an Illumina HiSeq 2000. The TCR beta CDR3 regions were amplified from the RNA transcripts. A first-round RT-PCR of the TCR CDR3 used the HTBI primer set with the Qiagen OneStep RT-PCR kit. The public reads were run again by TCRdb, first through fastp at Q25 and then through MiXCR, and only productive beta chains were kept. Records with the same CDR3 protein are collapsed into one entry carrying the most frequent genes and DNA. This sample lists 640,000 or so distinct CDR3 sequences; 11% to 15% were detected once. Roughly 7.1% of the sample belongs to the ten largest clones. The sequenced sample was blood. These receptors all stem from a woman younger than 30 with Graves' ophthalmopathy.

J is TRBJ2-7 and V is TRBV4-1, with D unclear. The CDR3 sequence is 16 residues long. V was trimmed by 2 bases and J by 3 bases, leaving 17 bases between them. The germline gives CDR1 MGHRA, CDR2 YSYEKL. DNA for the CDR3: TGCGCCAGCAGCCAAACCGGGTCGCATCCTTTCTACGAGCAGTACTTC. Translated: CASSQTGSHPFYEQYF.

This clonotype was detected many times. This chain connects TRBV12-3 or TRBV12-4 to TRBJ1-2; no definite D call. The CDR3 has 13 residues. V shed 6 bases and J shed 6 bases, with 14 bases lying between them. Written as DNA, the CDR3 is TGTGCCAGCAGCTCCGGGAAGGGAAATGGCTACACCTTC. This codes for CASSSGKGNGYTF.